What follows are 10 T cell receptor beta chains derived from one specimen sequenced in a study of T cells in Graves' hyperthyroidism and ophthalmopathy. Amplification of TCR beta CDR3 regions was performed using RNA transcripts as template. In the first-round RT-PCR of the TCR CDR3, the HTBI primer set was used. TCRdb re-called the multiplex PCR reads through MiXCR, storing one row per CDR3 protein. The sample gives approximately 640,000 distinct CDR3 sequences, 17% of which show up once; around a sixth is in the top ten. Sequenced sample: blood. These receptors were collected from a man aged 45 to 65 with Graves' hyperthyroidism.

The chain links TRBV30 to TRBJ2-1, with D possibly being TRBD2 (5 bases). In germline, CDR1 is GTSNPN, CDR2 SVGIG (reference sequence). The CDR3 contains 19 residues. V was cut by 3 bases and J by 3 bases, with 27 bases left in between. This chain's CDR3 is CAWSGYVQRGRFYYNEQFF. The DNA for the CDR3 is TGTGCCTGGAGCGGGTATGTACAACGGGGAAGATTTTACTACAATGAGCAGTTCTTC. Full variable domain (rest looked up from reference TRBV30 and TRBJ2-1): SQTIHQWPATLVQPVGSPLSLECTVEGTSNPNLYWYRQAAGRGLQLLFYSVGIGQISSEVPQNLSASRPQDRQFILSSKKLLLSDSGFYLCAWSGYVQRGRFYYNEQFFGPGTRLTVL.

This chain links TRBV7-3 with TRBJ2-1; TRBD1 aligns across 8 bases. Germline CDR1 SGHTA, CDR2 FQGTGA. The ends lost 5 bases at V and 3 bases at J; junction bases unmatched: 9. The CDR3 is made up of 16 amino acids. This CDR3 is CASSPRTGRYYNEQFF. The CDR3 DNA is TGTGCCAGCAGCCCCCGGACAGGGCGGTACTACAATGAGCAGTTCTTC.

The chain combines TRBV15 with TRBJ1-1; D unresolved. The CDR3 has 14 residues. V gave up 0 bases and J gave up 10 bases, with 15 bases separating them. CDR1 and CDR2 from the germline V gene are LNHNV and YYDKDF (reference sequence). CDR3 residues: CATSRDSIGFLAFF. The CDR3 DNA reads TGTGCCACCAGCAGAGATTCTATAGGGTTCTTAGCTTTCTTT.

This clonotype was counted ten times or more. The chain uses TRBV13 and TRBJ1-1, with a tentative D call TRBD1 (6 bases). Deletions cut 7 bases from V and 6 bases from J, with 15 bases between. This CDR3 comprises 13 residues. Looked up from germline, CDR1 is PRHDT and CDR2 is FYEKMQ (reference sequence). The chain's CDR3 is CASTLRGVAEAFF. CDR3 coding DNA: TGTGCCAGCACCCTCAGGGGAGTGGCTGAAGCTTTCTTT.

There are many counts of this clonotype. The V and J genes are TRBV20-1 and TRBJ2-5; D gene ambiguous. From germline, CDR1 is DFQATT and CDR2 SNEGSKA (reference sequence). Trimming took 5 bases from V and 5 from J, leaving 15 bases between them. The CDR3 covers 13 residues. Written as DNA, the CDR3 is TGCAGTGCTGGCAGGACGGCCAAGGAGACCCAGTACTTC. It yields the protein CSAGRTAKETQYF.

This clonotype was seen only a few times. The gene calls are TRBV20-1 and TRBJ2-2, with 10 bases matching TRBD2. Germline V CDR1 and CDR2: DFQATT, SNEGSKA (reference sequence). The J segment lost 0 bases and the V segment lost 2 bases, leaving 9 bases of the junction unmatched. The CDR3 is 18 residues long. The CDR3 nucleotides read TGCAGTGCTAGAAGTATAGCGGGAGGAATCGCGAACACCGGGGAGCTGTTTTTT. Protein: CSARSIAGGIANTGELFF.

This clonotype has a handful of counts. The rearrangement links TRBV19 to TRBJ1-4; 7 bases align to TRBD1. V lost 5 bases, J lost 2 bases, and 8 bases stayed unmatched. Looked up from germline, CDR1 is LNHDA and CDR2 is SQIVND (reference sequence). CDR3 size: 16 residues. The CDR3, as DNA: TGTGCCAGTAGTGTCAGGGGGTCTGGCACTAATGAAAAACTGTTTTTT. This encodes CASSVRGSGTNEKLFF. Full variable domain (rest looked up from reference TRBV19 and TRBJ1-4): DGGITQSPKYLFRKEGQNVTLSCEQNLNHDAMYWYRQDPGQGLRLIYYSQIVNDFQKGDIAEGYSVSREKKESFPLTVTSAQKNPTAFYLCASSVRGSGTNEKLFFGSGTQLSVL.

This clonotype was counted at least ten times. The chain joins TRBV7-9 to TRBJ2-3; TRBD1 aligns across 9 bases. The germline V gene has CDR1 SEHNR and CDR2 FQNEAQ (reference sequence). J was trimmed by 5 bases and V by 5 bases; bases with no gene match: 14. The CDR3 runs 17 residues. The CDR3 nucleotides are TGTGCCAGCAGCCCCCCCCTCTCGGACAGGGGTATAGATACGCAGTATTTT. Translated, it gives CASSPPLSDRGIDTQYF.

At least ten counts were recorded for this clonotype. The rearrangement uses TRBV9 and TRBJ1-2, with a weak D call TRBD1 (5 bases). The CDR3 length is 14 residues. Per the germline V gene, CDR1 is SGDLS and CDR2 is YYNGEE. V lost 3 bases to trimming and J lost 8 bases, with 17 bases between them. CDR3 DNA: TGTGCCAGCAGCGCGGATTTCGGGACGAAAGGCTACACCTTC. It specifies CASSADFGTKGYTF.

In its sample, this clonotype was seen many times. The chain couples TRBV7-2 to TRBJ2-1; D remains ambiguous. This CDR3 spans 14 amino acids. V was shortened by 1 base and J by 6 bases, with 10 bases between the two germline ends. CDR1 and CDR2 (germline): SGHTA, FQGNSA. CDR3 residues: CASSLVGSRNEQFF. CDR3 DNA sequence: TGTGCCAGCAGCTTAGTCGGTAGTCGCAATGAGCAGTTCTTC.